One sample yielded the 27 T cell receptor beta chains listed below, sequenced in a study of blood T cell repertoires in COVID-19. Produced via immunoSEQ multiplex PCR; TCRdb's table is partial and in-frame only. The sample carries over 100,000 clones, roughly 80% recorded once. The sample taken for sequencing was peripheral blood. All receptors come from a man in his 60s with active or convalescent COVID-19.

V gene TRBV7-6 combines with J gene TRBJ2-2; TRBD2 aligns across 7 bases. Germline V gene lookup returns CDR1 SGHVS and CDR2 FNYEAQ. The CDR3 covers 16 residues. With V trimmed by 4 bases and J by 0 bases, 5 bases remained unmatched. The CDR3 protein is CASSSVAGANTGELFF. The DNA for the CDR3 is TGTGCCAGCAGCTCCGTGGCGGGAGCGAACACCGGGGAGCTGTTTTTT.

V and J are TRBV5-1 and TRBJ2-5; D not resolved. Germline V gives CDR1 SGHRS, CDR2 YFSETQ. The CDR3 runs 13 residues. The V and J ends lost 4 bases and 5 bases respectively, with 12 bases between them. The CDR3 DNA sequence: TGCGCCAGCAGCCCTAGTAGAACGGAGACCCAGTACTTC. This encodes CASSPSRTETQYF.

The chain employs TRBV5-1 and TRBJ2-1; no firm D call. The CDR3 has 13 amino acids. CDR1 is SGHRS, CDR2 YFSETQ, per germline. V was shortened by 2 bases and J by 4 bases, with 7 bases between the two germline ends. CDR3 sequence reads: CASSLQQYNEQFF. The CDR3 nucleotides read TGCGCCAGCAGCTTACAGCAATACAATGAGCAGTTCTTC. The variable domain in full, with the rest retrieved from reference TRBV5-1 and TRBJ2-1, is KAGVTQTPRYLIKTRGQQVTLSCSPISGHRSVSWYQQTPGQGLQFLFEYFSETQRNKGNFPGRFSGRQFSNSRSEMNVSTLELGDSALYLCASSLQQYNEQFFGPGTRLTVL.

The V call is TRBV29-1, the J call TRBJ2-3; the match to TRBD1 covers 7 bases. Germline V gene sequence: CDR1 SQVTM, CDR2 ANQGSEA. V shed 6 bases and J 6 bases; nucleotides not matched to a gene: 9. The CDR3 loop spans 13 amino acids. CDR3 loop: CSVPGQWRDTQYF. CDR3 sequence (DNA): TGCAGCGTCCCGGGACAGTGGAGGGATACGCAGTATTTT.

The chain recombines TRBV6-2 or TRBV6-3 with TRBJ2-1; 11 bases map to TRBD2. V lost 5 bases to trimming and J lost 9 bases; unmatched junction nucleotides: 6. Germline CDR1 reads MNHEY; CDR2 reads SVGEGT. The CDR3 spans 14 residues. Here the CDR3 reads CASSVAGGPSEQFF. In nucleotides, the CDR3 is TGTGCCAGCAGTGTAGCGGGAGGGCCGAGTGAGCAGTTCTTC.

This clone was detected many times. The J gene is TRBJ2-5, the V gene TRBV20-1; D might be TRBD2 (7 bases). V dropped 3 bases and J dropped 4 bases, with 18 bases sitting between them. This CDR3 comprises 15 residues. Germline CDR1 is DFQATT and CDR2 is SNEGSKA (reference sequence). The CDR3, as DNA: TGCAGTGCTAGTGATCCTCGGGGGGCCAGAGAGACCCAGTACTTC. It encodes CSASDPRGARETQYF.

As for this clone: This CDR3 is also generated by other DNA sequences in the sample. The rearrangement links TRBV30 to TRBJ1-1, with 9 nucleotides matching TRBD1. The V gene's germline CDR1 is GTSNPN and CDR2 SVGIG (reference sequence). The CDR3 covers 13 residues. The V gene end was trimmed by 3 bases and the J gene end by 1 base; junction bases not matched to a gene: 0. The CDR3 reads CAWRGQGNTEAFF. DNA for the CDR3: TGTGCCTGGAGGGGACAGGGGAACACTGAAGCTTTCTTT.

Here the CDR3 reads CASSPWNTGELFF. The CDR3 DNA follows: TGTGCCAGCAGTCCTTGGAACACCGGGGAGCTGTTTTTT. V and J are TRBV28 and TRBJ2-2; D is unclear. Trimming stripped 5 bases from V and 1 base from J, with 5 bases between. CDR1 is MDHEN and CDR2 is SYDVKM in the germline V gene. This CDR3 region has 13 residues. Filled out from reference TRBV28 and TRBJ2-2, the complete variable domain reads DVKVTQSSRYLVKRTGEKVFLECVQDMDHENMFWYRQDPGLGLRLIYFSYDVKMKEKGDIPEGYSVSREKKERFSLILESASTNQTSMYLCASSPWNTGELFFGEGSRLTVL.

The rearrangement joins TRBV4-1 to TRBJ2-3; possible D gene TRBD1, 5 bases. The CDR3 sequence is 19 residues long. Deletions cut 0 bases from V and 4 bases from J, with 23 bases between. The germline V gene encodes CDR1 MGHRA and CDR2 YSYEKL. CDR3 DNA: TGCGCCAGCAGCCAAGATCGGATAGCAGGGTCACATTTCTCAGATACGCAGTATTTT. This sequence encodes CASSQDRIAGSHFSDTQYF.

The chain is built from TRBV7-2 and TRBJ1-2; possible D gene TRBD1, 6 bases. Trimming took 5 bases from V and 4 from J, leaving 20 bases between them. CDR3 length: 16 amino acids. Germline V gives CDR1 SGHTA, CDR2 FQGNSA. The CDR3 nucleotides are TGTGCCAGCAGCATAGGGGGTGCGGGGGCAGTCTATGGCTACACCTTC. Translating it yields CASSIGGAGAVYGYTF.

The chain carries TRBV29-1 and TRBJ2-4, with TRBD1 matching 10 bases. Per germline, CDR1 SQVTM and CDR2 ANQGSEA. The CDR3 totals 15 residues. The ends lost 7 bases at V and 7 bases at J; junction bases unmatched: 13. CDR3 nucleotides: TGCAGCGCGTCATGGGACAGGGGATTTCGCAACATTCAGTACTTC. Protein product: CSASWDRGFRNIQYF.

This chain links TRBV7-9 with TRBJ1-3, with a possible D match to TRBD1 (6 bases). The CDR3 is 15 residues long. Germline lookup yields CDR1 SEHNR and CDR2 FQNEAQ (reference sequence). Trimming shortened V by 5 bases and J by 0 bases, and 11 bases separated the two germline ends. In nucleotides, the CDR3 is TGTGCCAGCAGCCCAGGACAGAGCTCTGGAAACACCATATATTTT. Its translation: CASSPGQSSGNTIYF.

The chain recombines TRBV5-1 with TRBJ2-3, with 9 bases lining up with TRBD2. V shed 4 bases and J 0 bases; nucleotides not matched to a gene: 9. This CDR3 is 17 amino acids long. Germline loops: CDR1 SGHRS, CDR2 YFSETQ. The DNA for the CDR3 is TGCGCCAGCAGCCGACGGACTAGCGCCACTAGCACAGATACGCAGTATTTT. This codes for CASSRRTSATSTDTQYF.

The chain uses TRBV7-2 and TRBJ2-5, with D tentatively TRBD1 (5 bases). Germline V gene data show CDR1 as SGHTA and CDR2 as FQGNSA. Trimming pared 7 bases from V and 9 bases from J, leaving 21 bases between. The CDR3 length is 14 residues. CDR3: CASTPKGERTAQYF. CDR3 DNA: TGTGCCAGCACCCCTAAAGGGGAACGTACGGCCCAGTACTTC. Supplemented by reference TRBV7-2 and TRBJ2-5, the full variable domain reads GAGVSQSPSNKVTEKGKDVELRCDPISGHTALYWYRQSLGQGLEFLIYFQGNSAPDKSGLPSDRFSAERTGGSVSTLTIQRTQQEDSAVYLCASTPKGERTAQYFGPGTRLLVL.

The chain is built from TRBV18 and TRBJ1-2, with D possibly matching TRBD1 (5 bases). V was trimmed by 1 base and J by 4 bases, leaving 10 bases between them. The CDR3 is made up of 14 amino acids. Germline CDR1 reads KGHSH; CDR2 reads LQKENI. CDR3 protein: CASSPRQGAYGYTF. DNA for the CDR3: TGTGCCAGCTCACCACGCCAGGGCGCCTATGGCTACACCTTC.

This clone was picked up a small number of times. The rearrangement links TRBV5-6 to TRBJ2-1; 8 positions agree with TRBD1. Germline V CDR1 and CDR2: SGHDT, YYEEEE. Trimming at V came to 3 bases and at J to 8 bases, leaving 10 bases not matched to a gene. This CDR3 is 15 amino acids long. The DNA of the CDR3 is TGTGCCAGCAGCTACCCGGGACAGGAGTTAGATGAGCAGTTCTTC. It is translated as CASSYPGQELDEQFF.

The V call is TRBV10-1, the J call TRBJ2-2; D possibly corresponds to TRBD2 (5 bases). CDR1 WNHNN and CDR2 SYGVQD come from the germline V gene (reference sequence). Trimming shortened V by 2 bases and J by 11 bases, and 12 bases separated the two germline ends. CDR3 length equals 13 residues. The DNA of the CDR3 is TGCGCCAGCAGTGAGCCAGGTCGGGATGAGCTGTTTTTT. As protein: CASSEPGRDELFF.

This chain links TRBV19 with TRBJ2-1; TRBD2 agrees at 9 bases. The CDR3 covers 15 residues. From germline, CDR1 is LNHDA and CDR2 SQIVND (reference sequence). J was trimmed by 5 bases and V by 1 base; bases with no gene match: 3. CDR3 sequence (DNA): TGTGCCAGTAGTATAGTTGCTAGCGGGAACAATGAGCAGTTCTTC. Residues: CASSIVASGNNEQFF.

V usage is TRBV28 and J usage is TRBJ1-2; weak D call: TRBD1 (5 bases). Germline CDR1 MDHEN, CDR2 SYDVKM. CDR3 length: 13 amino acids. V lost 5 bases, J lost 3 bases, and 10 bases lay in between. CDR3 protein: CASSPDSYYGYTF. The CDR3 coding sequence is TGTGCCAGCAGTCCCGACAGTTACTATGGCTACACCTTC.

This clone was detected only a few times. The CDR3: CASSPGVENTEAFF. In DNA, the CDR3 is TGTGCCAGCAGCCCCGGGGTTGAGAACACTGAAGCTTTCTTT. This chain links TRBV11-3 with TRBJ1-1; D gene ambiguous. The CDR3 consists of 14 residues. Trimming stripped 5 bases from V and 1 base from J, with 11 bases between. The germline CDR1 and CDR2 sequences are SGHNT and YENEEA.

V gene TRBV27 combines with J gene TRBJ2-2; TRBD2 matches 13 bases. Losses at the gene ends were 5 bases for V and 9 bases for J; bases not matched to a gene: 6. The CDR3 length is 15 residues. Germline V gene lookup returns CDR1 MNHEY and CDR2 SMNVEV (reference sequence). CDR3 DNA sequence: TGTGCCAGCAGTCCCGGGACTAGCGGGATCAGGGAGCTGTTTTTT. Amino acids: CASSPGTSGIRELFF.

This clone was observed a handful of times. The V gene is TRBV25-1, the J gene TRBJ1-6, with a tentative D call TRBD1 (5 bases). The CDR3 is 12 amino acids. Germline-derived CDR1 and CDR2 are MGHDK and SYGVNS. V lost 5 bases and J 10 bases, leaving 9 bases between the germline ends. CDR3 loop: CASSKGSSPLHF. CDR3 nucleotide sequence: TGTGCCAGCAGTAAGGGGTCATCACCCCTCCACTTT.

In its sample, this clone was seen once. V is TRBV7-2 and J is TRBJ1-6, with D unresolved. Germline CDR1 is SGHTA and CDR2 is FQGNSA. The CDR3 has 14 amino acids. V lost 5 bases, J lost 13 bases, and 18 bases lay in between. The CDR3 coding sequence is TGTGCCAGCAGCCAAGGAGGCGGATTATTCCCCCTCCACTTT. Translated: CASSQGGGLFPLHF. The complete variable domain, with remaining parts taken from reference TRBV7-2 and TRBJ1-6, reads GAGVSQSPSNKVTEKGKDVELRCDPISGHTALYWYRQSLGQGLEFLIYFQGNSAPDKSGLPSDRFSAERTGGSVSTLTIQRTQQEDSAVYLCASSQGGGLFPLHFGNGTRLTVT.

The chain has TRBV19 and TRBJ2-3; D unresolved. There are 15 residues in the CDR3. Trimming pared 1 base from V and 2 bases from J, leaving 10 bases between. CDR1 and CDR2 (germline): LNHDA, SQIVND (reference sequence). The CDR3 spells CASSIGGTATDTQYF. The CDR3 DNA follows: TGTGCCAGTAGTATAGGAGGAACGGCCACAGATACGCAGTATTTT.

The chain links TRBV5-1 to TRBJ2-7, with 7 bases matching TRBD2. V shed 0 bases, J shed 3 bases, and the junction held 6 bases outside the gene matches. The CDR3 has 15 residues. Germline V lookup: CDR1 SGHRS, CDR2 YFSETQ. The CDR3: CASSLDTRGSYEQYF. The CDR3 region has the DNA TGCGCCAGCAGCTTGGACACCCGCGGGAGCTACGAGCAGTACTTC.

As DNA, the CDR3 is TGTGCAAGTCGCTTAGCGGAGCCCCGAATTTATGGCTACACCTTC. It is translated as CASRLAEPRIYGYTF. This chain joins TRBV12-2 and TRBJ1-2. TRBV12-2 is deemed a pseudogene. The CDR3 is 15 amino acids.

The chain recombines TRBV27 with TRBJ1-6; D possibly corresponds to TRBD1 (5 bases). Germline V lookup: CDR1 MNHEY, CDR2 SMNVEV (reference sequence). The V end lost 2 bases, the J end lost 13 bases, and 12 bases lay between the germline ends. This CDR3 region has 13 residues. This CDR3 reads CASSLQKGFPLHF. The CDR3 coding sequence is TGTGCCAGCAGTTTACAGAAGGGGTTCCCCCTCCACTTT.